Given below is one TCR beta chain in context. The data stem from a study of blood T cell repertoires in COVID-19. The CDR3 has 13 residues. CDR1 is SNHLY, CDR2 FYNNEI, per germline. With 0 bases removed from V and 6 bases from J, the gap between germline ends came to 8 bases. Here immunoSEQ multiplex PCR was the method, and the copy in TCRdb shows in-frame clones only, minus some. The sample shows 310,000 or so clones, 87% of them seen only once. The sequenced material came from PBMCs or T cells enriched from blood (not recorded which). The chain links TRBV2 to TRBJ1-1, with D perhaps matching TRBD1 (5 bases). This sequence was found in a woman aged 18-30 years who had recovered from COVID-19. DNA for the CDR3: TGTGCCAGCAGTGAAGCCGGGGGACCTGAAGCTTTCTTT. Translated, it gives CASSEAGGPEAFF.